The clone carrying this T cell receptor (beta chain) was counted once. Repertoires were generated with immunoSEQ multiplex PCR, while TCRdb's copy carries only in-frame clones and drops some. The sample has more than 70,000 clones, 75% to 95% seen once. The data stem from a study of blood T cell repertoires in COVID-19. Looking at the study overall: There were acute and convalescent COVID-19 samples, and they came from the United States, Italy and Spain. T cells, B-cell-depleted T cells, or PBMCs provided the cDNA or gDNA that served as material.

J gave up 4 bases and V 2 bases, and 7 bases lay outside the gene matches. Germline CDR1 is GTSNPN and CDR2 is SVGIG (reference sequence). This CDR3 has 15 amino acids. The chain joins TRBV30 to TRBJ2-2; 7 bases align to TRBD2. This TCR came from a woman aged 18-29 years with acute or convalescent COVID-19. The specimen sequenced was peripheral blood. For the CDR3, the DNA is TGTGCCTGGAGTACCATGGGGGGGAGCACCGGGGAGCTGTTTTTT. It specifies CAWSTMGGSTGELFF.